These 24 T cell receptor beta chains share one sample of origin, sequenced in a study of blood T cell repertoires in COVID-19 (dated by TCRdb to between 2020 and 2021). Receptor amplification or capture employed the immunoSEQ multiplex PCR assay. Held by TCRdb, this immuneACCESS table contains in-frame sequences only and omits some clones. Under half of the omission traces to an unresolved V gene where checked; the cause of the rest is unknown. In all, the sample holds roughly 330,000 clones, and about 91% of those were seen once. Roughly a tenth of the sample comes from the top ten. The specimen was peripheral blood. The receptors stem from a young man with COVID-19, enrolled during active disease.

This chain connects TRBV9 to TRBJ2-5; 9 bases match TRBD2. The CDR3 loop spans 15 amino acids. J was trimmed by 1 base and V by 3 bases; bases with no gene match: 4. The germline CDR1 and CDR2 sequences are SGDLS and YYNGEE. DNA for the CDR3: TGTGCCAGCAGCGGAGGGACTAGCCTCCAAGAGACCCAGTACTTC. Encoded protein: CASSGGTSLQETQYF.

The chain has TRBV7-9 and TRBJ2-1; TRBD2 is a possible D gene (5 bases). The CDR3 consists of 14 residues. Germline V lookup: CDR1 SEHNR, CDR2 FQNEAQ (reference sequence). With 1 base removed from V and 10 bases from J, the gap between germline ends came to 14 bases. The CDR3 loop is CASSLGTLSGEQFF. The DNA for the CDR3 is TGTGCCAGCAGCTTAGGGACTCTCTCGGGGGAGCAGTTCTTC.

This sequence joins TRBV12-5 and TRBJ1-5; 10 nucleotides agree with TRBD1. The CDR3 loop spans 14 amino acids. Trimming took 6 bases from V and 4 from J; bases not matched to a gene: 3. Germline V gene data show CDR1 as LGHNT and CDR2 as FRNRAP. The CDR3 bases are TGTGCTAGTGGCCCGGGACAGGGGAATCAGCCCCAGCATTTT. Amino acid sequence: CASGPGQGNQPQHF. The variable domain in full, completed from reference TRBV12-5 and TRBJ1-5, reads DARVTQTPRHKVTEMGQEVTMRCQPILGHNTVFWYRQTMMQGLELLAYFRNRAPLDDSGMPKDRFSAEMPDATLATLKIQPSEPRDSAVYFCASGPGQGNQPQHFGDGTRLSIL.

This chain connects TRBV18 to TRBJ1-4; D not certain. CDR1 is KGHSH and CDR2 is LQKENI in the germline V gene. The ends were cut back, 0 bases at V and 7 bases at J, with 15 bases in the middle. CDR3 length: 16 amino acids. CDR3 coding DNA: TGTGCCAGCTCACCACCGGGCGTCGGCCCTTTTGAAAAACTGTTTTTT. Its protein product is CASSPPGVGPFEKLFF.

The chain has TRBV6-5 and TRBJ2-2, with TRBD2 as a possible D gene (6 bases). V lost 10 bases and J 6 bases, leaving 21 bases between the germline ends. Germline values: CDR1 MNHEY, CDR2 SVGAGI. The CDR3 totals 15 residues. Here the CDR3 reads CATHPPRGSSGELFF. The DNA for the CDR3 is TGTGCCACCCACCCCCCGCGGGGAAGTTCCGGGGAGCTGTTTTTT.

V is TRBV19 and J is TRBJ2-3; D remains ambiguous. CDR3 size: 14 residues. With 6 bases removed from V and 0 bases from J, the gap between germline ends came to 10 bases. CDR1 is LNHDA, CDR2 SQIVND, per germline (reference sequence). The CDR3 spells CASSLMASTDTQYF. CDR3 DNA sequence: TGTGCCAGTAGCCTTATGGCTAGCACAGATACGCAGTATTTT.

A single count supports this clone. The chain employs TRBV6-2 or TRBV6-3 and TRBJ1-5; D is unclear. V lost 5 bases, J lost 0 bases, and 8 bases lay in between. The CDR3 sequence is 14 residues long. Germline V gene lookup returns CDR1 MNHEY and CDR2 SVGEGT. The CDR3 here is CASSLGYSNQPQHF. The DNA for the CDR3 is TGTGCCAGCAGTCTAGGATATAGCAATCAGCCCCAGCATTTT.

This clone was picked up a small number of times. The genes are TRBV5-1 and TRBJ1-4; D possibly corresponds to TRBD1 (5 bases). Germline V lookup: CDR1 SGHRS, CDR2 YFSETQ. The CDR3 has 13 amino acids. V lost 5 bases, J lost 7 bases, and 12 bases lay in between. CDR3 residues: CASRGQGGEKLFF. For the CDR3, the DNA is TGCGCCAGCAGAGGGCAGGGAGGTGAAAAACTGTTTTTT.

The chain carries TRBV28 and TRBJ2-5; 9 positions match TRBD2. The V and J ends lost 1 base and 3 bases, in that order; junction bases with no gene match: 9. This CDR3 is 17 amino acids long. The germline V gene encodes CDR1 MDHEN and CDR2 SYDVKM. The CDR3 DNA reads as TGTGCCAGCAGTTTATTTGGCGGGGGGGCCGTTGAAGAGACCCAGTACTTC. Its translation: CASSLFGGGAVEETQYF.

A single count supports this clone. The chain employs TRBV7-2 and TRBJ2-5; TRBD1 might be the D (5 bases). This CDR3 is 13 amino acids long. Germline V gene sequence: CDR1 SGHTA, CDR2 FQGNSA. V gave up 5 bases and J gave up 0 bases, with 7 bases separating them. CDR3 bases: TGTGCCAGCAGCGGACAATACCAAGAGACCCAGTACTTC. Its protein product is CASSGQYQETQYF.

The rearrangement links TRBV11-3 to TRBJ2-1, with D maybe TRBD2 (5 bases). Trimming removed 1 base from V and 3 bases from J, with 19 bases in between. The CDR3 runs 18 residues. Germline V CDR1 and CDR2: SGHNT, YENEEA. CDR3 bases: TGTGCCAGCAGCTTAGGTGCTAGCTCCGCACCTTTCTACAATGAGCAGTTCTTC. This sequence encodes CASSLGASSAPFYNEQFF.

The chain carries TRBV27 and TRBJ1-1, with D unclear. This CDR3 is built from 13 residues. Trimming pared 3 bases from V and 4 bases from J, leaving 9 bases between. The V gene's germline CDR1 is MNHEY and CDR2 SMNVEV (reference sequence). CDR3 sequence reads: CASSFGPATEAFF. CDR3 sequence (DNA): TGTGCCAGCAGTTTTGGCCCCGCCACTGAAGCTTTCTTT.

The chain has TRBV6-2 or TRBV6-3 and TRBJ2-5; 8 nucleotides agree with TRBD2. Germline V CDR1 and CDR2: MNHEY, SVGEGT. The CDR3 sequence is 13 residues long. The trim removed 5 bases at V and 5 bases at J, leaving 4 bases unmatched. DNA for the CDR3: TGTGCCAGCAGTCGGGGGGGGAAGGAGACCCAGTACTTC. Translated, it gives CASSRGGKETQYF.

The CDR3 spells CSGGLAGVTDTQYF. CDR3 DNA sequence: TGCAGCGGGGGACTAGCGGGAGTAACGGATACGCAGTATTTT. The gene calls are TRBV29-1 and TRBJ2-3, with TRBD2 matching 14 bases. The CDR3 runs to 14 residues. In germline, CDR1 is SQVTM, CDR2 ANQGSEA. J lost 6 bases, V lost 7 bases, and 6 bases had no gene match.

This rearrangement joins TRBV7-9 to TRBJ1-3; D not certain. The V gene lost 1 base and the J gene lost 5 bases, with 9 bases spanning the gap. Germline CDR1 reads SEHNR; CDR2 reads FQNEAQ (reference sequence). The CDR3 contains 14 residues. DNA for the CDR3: TGTGCCAGCAGCTTAGGCCTCGGGAGAAACACCATATATTTT. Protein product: CASSLGLGRNTIYF.

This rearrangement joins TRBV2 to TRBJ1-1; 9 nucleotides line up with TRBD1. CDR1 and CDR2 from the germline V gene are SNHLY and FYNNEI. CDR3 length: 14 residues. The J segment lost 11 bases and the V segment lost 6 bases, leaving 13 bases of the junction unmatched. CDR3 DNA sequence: TGTGCCAGCAGGGGACAGGGAAGGGTGAGCGATGCTTTCTTT. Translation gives CASRGQGRVSDAFF.

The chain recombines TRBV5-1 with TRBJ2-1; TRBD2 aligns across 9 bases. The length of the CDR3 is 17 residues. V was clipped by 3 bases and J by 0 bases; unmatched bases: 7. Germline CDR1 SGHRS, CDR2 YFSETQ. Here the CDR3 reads CASSSSGGRSSYNEQFF. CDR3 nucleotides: TGCGCCAGCAGCTCCAGCGGGGGGAGGAGCTCCTACAATGAGCAGTTCTTC.

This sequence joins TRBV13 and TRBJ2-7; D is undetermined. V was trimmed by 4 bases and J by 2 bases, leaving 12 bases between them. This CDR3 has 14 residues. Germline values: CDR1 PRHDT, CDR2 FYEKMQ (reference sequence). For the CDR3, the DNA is TGTGCCAGCAGCTCCTCTCTTGTTCCCTACGAGCAGTACTTC. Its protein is CASSSSLVPYEQYF.

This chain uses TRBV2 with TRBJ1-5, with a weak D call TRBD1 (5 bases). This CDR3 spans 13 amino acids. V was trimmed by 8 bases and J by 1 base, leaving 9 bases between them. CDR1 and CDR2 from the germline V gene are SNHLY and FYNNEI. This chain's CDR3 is CASERGSNQPQHF. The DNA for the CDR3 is TGTGCCAGCGAAAGGGGCAGCAATCAGCCCCAGCATTTT.

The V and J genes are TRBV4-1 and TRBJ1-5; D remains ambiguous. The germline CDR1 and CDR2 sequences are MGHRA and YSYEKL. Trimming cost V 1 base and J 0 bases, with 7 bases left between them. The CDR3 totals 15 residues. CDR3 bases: TGCGCCAGCAGCCAAGGAGATTATAGCAATCAGCCCCAGCATTTT. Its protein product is CASSQGDYSNQPQHF.

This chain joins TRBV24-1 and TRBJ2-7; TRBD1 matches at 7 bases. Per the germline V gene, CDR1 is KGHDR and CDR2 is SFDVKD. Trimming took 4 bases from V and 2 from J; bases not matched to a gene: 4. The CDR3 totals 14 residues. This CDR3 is CATSDPTGPYEQYF. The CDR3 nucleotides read TGTGCCACCAGTGACCCGACAGGGCCCTACGAGCAGTACTTC.

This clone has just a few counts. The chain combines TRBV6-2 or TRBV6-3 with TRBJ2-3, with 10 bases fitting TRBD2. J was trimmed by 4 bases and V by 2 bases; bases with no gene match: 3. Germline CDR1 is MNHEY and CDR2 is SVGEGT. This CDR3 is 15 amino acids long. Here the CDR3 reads CASSYLAGAADTQYF. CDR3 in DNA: TGTGCCAGCAGTTACCTAGCGGGAGCGGCAGATACGCAGTATTTT.

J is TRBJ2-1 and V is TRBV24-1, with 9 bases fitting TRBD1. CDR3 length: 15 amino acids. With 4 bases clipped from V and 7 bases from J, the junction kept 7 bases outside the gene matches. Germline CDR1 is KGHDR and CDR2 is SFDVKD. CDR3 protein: CATSEPGTGMNEQFF. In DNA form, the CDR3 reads TGTGCCACCAGTGAGCCCGGGACAGGGATGAATGAGCAGTTCTTC.

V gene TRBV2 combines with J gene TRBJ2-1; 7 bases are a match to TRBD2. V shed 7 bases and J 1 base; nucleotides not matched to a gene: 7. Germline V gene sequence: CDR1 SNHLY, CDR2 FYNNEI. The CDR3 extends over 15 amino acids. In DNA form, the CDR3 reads TGTGCCAGCATGTTTAGCGGGCAATCCTACAATGAGCAGTTCTTC. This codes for CASMFSGQSYNEQFF.